This record looks at one T cell receptor (beta chain) sequence and its context. Its antigen is unknown. Base qualities are not provided; no much larger clone lies one nucleotide away. V lost 0 bases and J lost 7 bases; the stretch between them is 14 bases long. Looking up the germline V gene yields CDR1 SGHDT and CDR2 YYEEEE. The CDR3 covers 16 residues, taking in both the cysteine and the phenylalanine. Only the CDR3 DNA is retained, 48 bases long and in frame from the first base. Collaborating institutions collected whole blood in K2EDTA tubes following their own protocols. Collaborator samples were shipped for TCRbeta analysis as frozen whole blood, isolated PBMCs, or DNA extracted from either sample type. The sample is drawn from a study of blood T cell repertoires in COVID-19 (dated by TCRdb to the early 2020s). A note on the overall study: Samples from collaborators originated in the United States, Italy and Spain and spanned both the acute and convalescent phases of COVID-19. The prospective study material was composed of cDNA or gDNA derived from T cells, B-cell-depleted T cells, or PBMCs. The dataset comprised deeply sampled blood TCRbeta repertoires from subjects exposed to, actively infected with, or recovered from COVID-19. The repertoires were made available in a free public database intended to serve as a resource for research on the immune response to SARS-CoV-2. Samples came from the ongoing ImmuneRACE study (first 160 participants) plus 1,254 subjects from 6 global collaborators. The sample metadata nearly always contained a de-identified subject ID, COVID-19 status, age in years and sex. Where available, HLA class I and class II types were obtained from metadata supplied by the sample provider rather than from assay-based typing.

Study-level results and caveats: Clinical and demographic metadata were provided uncurated, with the amount varying by source and participant.

The immunoSEQ Assay, a bias-controlled multiplex PCR, was used to amplify TCRbeta CDR3 regions from genomic DNA. Under the source paper's analysis protocol: Within the assay, amplification of reference gene primers was used to estimate how many nucleated cells each sample contained. To quantify the absolute abundance of each unique TCRbeta CDR3 rearrangement, sequence reads were collapsed and filtered. For each sample, productive Simpson clonality was calculated as the square root of Simpson's diversity index across productive rearrangements. TCRdb obtained this table from immuneACCESS and retained in-frame rearrangements with V and J assigned. These tables miss some clones; where compared with another copy, unresolved V genes account for less than half of the shortfall, and the remainder is unexplained. V, J and clone size are taken as reported in that table, and D and trimming were inferred from the DNA itself. Here the sample has around 110,000 clones; roughly 83% occur a single time. The top ten hold 2% to 2.5% of the sample.

The receptor was derived from a man aged 25-45 years with acute or convalescent COVID-19. The material sequenced was peripheral blood. The chain is made from TRBV5-6 and TRBJ1-6; the D gene assignment is ambiguous. Here the CDR3 is given as CASSLDLTDYNSPLHF. The DNA sequence reads TGTGCCAGCAGCTTGGACCTGACTGACTACAATTCACCCCTCCACTTT. With all but the CDR3 taken from the reference TRBV5-6 and TRBJ1-6 genes, the full variable domain is: DAGVTQSPTHLIKTRGQQVTLRCSPKSGHDTVSWYQQALGQGPQFIFQYYEEEERQRGNFPDRFSGHQFPNYSSELNVNALLLGDSALYLCASSLDLTDYNSPLHFGNGTRLTVT.